The 6 T cell receptor beta chains below come from one sample, sequenced in a study of blood T cell repertoires in COVID-19 (dated by TCRdb to about 2020). The method behind the library was the immunoSEQ multiplex PCR assay. TCRdb re-hosts the immuneACCESS table, in-frame sequences only. Its copies lack some clones; in the studies checked, an unresolved V gene accounts for under half of them, and the cause for the rest is not known. The sample profile shows fewer than 300,000 clones; 85% of them were found once. 2.5% of the sample lies in the top ten. The material sequenced was PBMCs or T cells enriched from blood (not recorded which). The receptors shown here come from a woman between 50 and 59 years old who had recovered from COVID-19.

The V call is TRBV7-9, the J call TRBJ1-5; 7 bases align to TRBD1. This CDR3 has 16 residues. CDR1 is SEHNR, CDR2 FQNEAQ, per germline (reference sequence). The J segment lost 4 bases and the V segment lost 3 bases, leaving 9 bases of the junction unmatched. CDR3 in amino acids: CASSLEQGSRNQPQHF. As DNA, the CDR3 is TGTGCCAGCAGCTTGGAACAGGGGAGCAGGAATCAGCCCCAGCATTTT.

The rearrangement uses TRBV4-1 and TRBJ2-3; 12 positions match TRBD1. The ends lost 1 base at V and 2 bases at J; junction bases unmatched: 4. The CDR3 length is 17 residues. Germline values: CDR1 MGHRA, CDR2 YSYEKL. CDR3 sequence (DNA): TGCGCCAGCAGCCAAGCCGGGACAGGGGGCCCCACAGATACGCAGTATTTT. This sequence encodes CASSQAGTGGPTDTQYF.

V and J are TRBV28 and TRBJ2-7, with D possibly being TRBD2 (5 bases). CDR3 length: 14 amino acids. Germline-derived CDR1 and CDR2 are MDHEN and SYDVKM. The ends were cut back, 7 bases at V and 6 bases at J, with 19 bases in the middle. The CDR3, as DNA: TGTGCCAGCATAGGGTCCCGGAGGAGAGGCGAGCAGTACTTC. Translation gives CASIGSRRRGEQYF.

The rearrangement links TRBV24-1 to TRBJ1-1; D unclear. CDR3 size: 15 residues. CDR1 is KGHDR, CDR2 SFDVKD, per germline. V lost 4 bases and J lost 1, with 12 bases in between. The CDR3 region has the DNA TGTGCCACCAGTGAAACCGAAAACAAGAACACTGAAGCTTTCTTT. Its protein is CATSETENKNTEAFF.

Concerning this clone: In the same sample, other DNA sequences code for this CDR3. The gene calls are TRBV18 and TRBJ2-1; 11 bases are a match to TRBD2. This CDR3 has 16 amino acids. The ends lost 0 bases at V and 4 bases at J; junction bases unmatched: 2. Germline V CDR1 and CDR2: KGHSH, LQKENI. DNA for the CDR3: TGTGCCAGCTCACCACCAGGGACTAGCGGTTACAATGAGCAGTTCTTC. Its protein product is CASSPPGTSGYNEQFF.

The CDR3 DNA reads as TGTGCCAGCAGCCATCGAGCCCGGAGCGTAGAAAACACCATATATTTT. Protein sequence: CASSHRARSVENTIYF. This sequence joins TRBV3-1 (or the pseudogene TRBV3-2) and TRBJ1-3; D is undetermined. There are 16 residues in the CDR3. The V end was cut by 3 bases, the J end by 6 bases, with 18 bases between. Germline loops: CDR1 LGHDT, CDR2 YNNKEL (reference sequence).